Presented here are 15 T cell receptor beta chains from one specimen sequenced in a study of blood T cell repertoires in COVID-19. TCRdb's table, derived via immunoSEQ multiplex PCR, lists solely in-frame clones and lacks some. The table records about 300,000 clones, 83% of them present only once. Sequencing was performed on peripheral blood. These receptors came from a woman aged 45-59 years with acute or convalescent COVID-19.

V and J are TRBV5-1 and TRBJ1-1; perhaps TRBD1 as D (5 bases). This CDR3 has 14 residues. V was trimmed by 0 bases and J by 6 bases, leaving 12 bases between them. Germline CDR1 is SGHRS and CDR2 is YFSETQ. CDR3 region: CASSLAGRIAEAFF. The DNA for the CDR3 is TGCGCCAGCAGCTTGGCAGGGAGGATAGCTGAAGCTTTCTTT.

The rearrangement links TRBV5-4 to TRBJ2-1, with D possibly being TRBD2 (5 bases). This CDR3 has 16 amino acids. The germline gives CDR1 SGHNT, CDR2 YYREEE (reference sequence). V was trimmed by 1 base and J by 0 bases, leaving 11 bases between them. CDR3 DNA sequence: TGTGCCAGCAGCTTGCCGGGATTCACCTCCTACAATGAGCAGTTCTTC. It specifies CASSLPGFTSYNEQFF.

The chain has TRBV2 and TRBJ1-3; the D gene is possibly TRBD1 (5 bases). Trimming took off 10 bases at V and 1 base at J, with 14 bases between the two ends. CDR1 SNHLY and CDR2 FYNNEI come from the germline V gene. CDR3 size: 14 residues. The CDR3 DNA reads as TGTGCCATCCAAAGTCAGGGTTCTGGAAACACCATATATTTT. Protein sequence: CAIQSQGSGNTIYF. The variable domain in full, completed from reference TRBV2 and TRBJ1-3, reads EPEVTQTPSHQVTQMGQEVILRCVPISNHLYFYWYRQILGQKVEFLVSFYNNEISEKSEIFDDQFSVERPDGSNFTLKIRSTKLEDSAMYFCAIQSQGSGNTIYFGEGSWLTVV.

V is TRBV27 and J is TRBJ2-1; D perhaps matches TRBD1 (6 bases). Trimming removed 6 bases from V and 3 bases from J, with 15 bases in between. The CDR3 is made up of 15 amino acids. CDR1 and CDR2 from the germline V gene are MNHEY and SMNVEV (reference sequence). The CDR3 sequence: CASRFNLDSYNEQFF. CDR3 in DNA: TGTGCCAGCAGATTCAACTTGGACAGCTACAATGAGCAGTTCTTC.

CDR3 DNA: TGCAGCGTACAAACAGGGTACAGCAATCAGCCCCAGCATTTT. It translates to CSVQTGYSNQPQHF. The V and J genes are TRBV29-1 and TRBJ1-5, with D possibly matching TRBD1 (6 bases). This CDR3 spans 14 amino acids. Looked up from germline, CDR1 is SQVTM and CDR2 is ANQGSEA. Trimming cost V 6 bases and J 1 base, with 13 bases left between them.

The rearrangement uses TRBV5-4 and TRBJ2-7; perhaps TRBD1 as D (7 bases). Per the germline V gene, CDR1 is SGHNT and CDR2 is YYREEE (reference sequence). The CDR3 is 15 residues long. The germline V and J ends were trimmed by 2 bases and 3 bases, with 15 bases remaining between them. CDR3 in DNA: TGTGCCAGCAGCTTAGGGGGGACAGAAGACTACGAGCAGTACTTC. Its translation is CASSLGGTEDYEQYF. The variable domain in full, completed from reference TRBV5-4 and TRBJ2-7, reads ETGVTQSPTHLIKTRGQQVTLRCSSQSGHNTVSWYQQALGQGPQFIFQYYREEENGRGNFPPRFSGLQFPNYSSELNVNALELDDSALYLCASSLGGTEDYEQYFGPGTRLTVT.

The rearrangement links TRBV13 to TRBJ1-3; 8 positions agree with TRBD1. The CDR3 is 14 amino acids. V lost 4 bases to trimming and J lost 4 bases; unmatched junction nucleotides: 3. Germline CDR1 is PRHDT and CDR2 is FYEKMQ (reference sequence). As DNA, the CDR3 is TGTGCCAGCAGCTCCGGACAGGGAGGAAACACCATATATTTT. It encodes CASSSGQGGNTIYF.

The genes are TRBV24-1 and TRBJ2-2, with 7 bases that match TRBD2. The ends lost 1 base at V and 4 bases at J; junction bases unmatched: 8. CDR1 and CDR2 (germline): KGHDR, SFDVKD. The CDR3 is 17 amino acids. The CDR3 region is CATSDFKRGGSTGELFF. As DNA, the CDR3 is TGTGCCACCAGTGATTTTAAAAGGGGAGGGAGCACCGGGGAGCTGTTTTTT.

The chain couples TRBV30 to TRBJ2-6; tentative D call: TRBD1 (6 bases). The CDR3 runs 15 residues. Germline loops: CDR1 GTSNPN, CDR2 SVGIG (reference sequence). Trimming pared 6 bases from V and 0 bases from J, leaving 12 bases between. The CDR3 coding sequence is TGTGCCTGCCCGGACAGAATCTCTGGGGCCAACGTCCTGACTTTC. It codes for CACPDRISGANVLTF.

The CDR3 DNA sequence: TGTGCCAGCAGCTTAACGCGTGGTGAAGCTTTCTTT. Protein: CASSLTRGEAFF. The chain combines TRBV7-3 with TRBJ1-1; D is undetermined. The V gene lost 0 bases and the J gene lost 7 bases, with 6 bases spanning the gap. Germline CDR1 and CDR2: SGHTA and FQGTGA. This CDR3 has 12 amino acids.

The chain links TRBV5-1 to TRBJ2-5, with D possibly TRBD2 on 6 matching bases. Trimming cost V 3 bases and J 4 bases, with 13 bases left between them. The CDR3 runs 14 residues. CDR1 is SGHRS, CDR2 YFSETQ, per germline. The CDR3 is CASSSGERAETQYF. CDR3 sequence (DNA): TGCGCCAGCAGCTCGGGGGAGAGGGCAGAGACCCAGTACTTC.

The chain has TRBV5-8 and TRBJ2-7, with D perhaps TRBD1 (5 bases). The CDR3 covers 14 residues. V lost 0 bases and J 6 bases, leaving 13 bases between the germline ends. Germline-derived CDR1 and CDR2 are SGHTS and YDEGEE. The chain's CDR3 is CASSLVQGLSEQYV. The DNA of the CDR3 is TGTGCCAGCAGCTTGGTGCAGGGATTAAGCGAGCAGTACGTC.

V is TRBV7-8 and J is TRBJ1-2; TRBD1 aligns across 8 bases. Germline lookup yields CDR1 SGHVS and CDR2 FQNEAQ. The CDR3 is made up of 14 amino acids. Trimming removed 5 bases from V and 2 bases from J; junction bases left unmatched: 4. The CDR3 here is CASSLDRVNYGYTF. Written as DNA, the CDR3 is TGTGCCAGCAGCCTGGACAGGGTCAACTATGGCTACACCTTC.

There are a few counts of this clone. The J gene is TRBJ1-1, the V gene TRBV3-1 (or the pseudogene TRBV3-2); 8 bases agree with TRBD1. The CDR3 loop spans 13 amino acids. Germline V gene sequence: CDR1 LGHDT, CDR2 YNNKEL (reference sequence). V lost 8 bases and J lost 5; bases outside the gene matches: 7. CDR3 loop: CASLGQGATEAFF. In nucleotides, the CDR3 is TGTGCCAGCTTAGGTCAGGGGGCTACTGAAGCTTTCTTT.

This chain uses TRBV2 with TRBJ1-2; D might be TRBD1 (5 bases). The CDR3 runs 12 residues. Germline values: CDR1 SNHLY, CDR2 FYNNEI. Trimming took 8 bases from V and 1 from J, leaving 8 bases between them. CDR3 coding DNA: TGTGCCAGCCTGGGACTTAACTATGGCTACACCTTC. This sequence encodes CASLGLNYGYTF.